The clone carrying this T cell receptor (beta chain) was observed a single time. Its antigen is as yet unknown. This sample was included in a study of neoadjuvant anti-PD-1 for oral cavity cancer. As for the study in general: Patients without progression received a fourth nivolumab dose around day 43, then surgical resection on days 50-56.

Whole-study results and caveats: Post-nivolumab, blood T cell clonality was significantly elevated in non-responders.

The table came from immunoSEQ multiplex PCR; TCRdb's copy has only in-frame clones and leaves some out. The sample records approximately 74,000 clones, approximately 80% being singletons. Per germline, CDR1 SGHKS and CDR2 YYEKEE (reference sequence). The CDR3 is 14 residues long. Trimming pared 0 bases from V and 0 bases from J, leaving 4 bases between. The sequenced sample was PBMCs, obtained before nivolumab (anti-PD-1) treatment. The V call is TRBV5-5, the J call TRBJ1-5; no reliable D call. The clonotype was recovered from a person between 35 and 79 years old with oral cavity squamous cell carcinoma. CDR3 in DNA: TGTGCCAGCAGCTTGGGCAGTAGCAATCAGCCCCAGCATTTT. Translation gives CASSLGSSNQPQHF.